This section outlines one TCR beta chain sequence together with its context. This sample stems from a study of shared clonotypes between healthy human individuals. Clones were sequenced by immunoSEQ multiplex PCR, and TCRdb holds only the in-frame ones, with some missing. The data hold about 1.1 million clones, with approximately 80% observed a single time. The CDR3 covers 16 residues. Germline values: CDR1 SNHLY, CDR2 FYNNEI. With 6 bases removed from V and 0 bases from J, the gap between germline ends came to 15 bases. The sequence derives from a man between 18 and 35 years old in good health. Some clones in this sample may be carry-over from other donors' samples. Sequenced material: memory CD4+ T cells from PBMCs. The subset: CD45RA-negative fraction. V and J are TRBV2 and TRBJ2-1, with D possibly matching TRBD2 (5 bases). The CDR3 region is CASSNLAHASYNEQFF. CDR3 nucleotide sequence: TGTGCCAGCAGCAACCTAGCCCACGCCTCCTACAATGAGCAGTTCTTC.